The sequence of this T cell receptor (beta chain) was determined in a study of CD8 T cells in ankylosing spondylitis. This clonotype was counted ten times or more. Germline V gene sequence: CDR1 SGHAT, CDR2 FQDESV (reference sequence). The CDR3 covers 14 residues. Trimming shortened V by 1 base and J by 0 bases, and 7 bases separated the two germline ends. Each CDR3 protein gets one entry after TCRdb re-called the 5' RACE reads with MiXCR. The data contain about 260,000 distinct CDR3 sequences, around 19% of them singletons. This sequence was found in a male donor with ankylosing spondylitis or in good health (not recorded which). Sequenced input: blood, either unsorted or a sorted T cell fraction (not recorded which). The rearrangement uses TRBV11-1 and TRBJ2-7; D unclear. The CDR3 spells CASSLDWSSYEQYV. CDR3 coding DNA: TGTGCCAGCAGCTTAGACTGGAGCTCCTACGAGCAGTACGTC.